A selection of T cell receptor beta chains follows, all from one sample in a study of T and B cells in COVID-19 patients. TCRdb used MiXCR to reprocess the multiplex PCR reads, holding one entry per CDR3 protein. This sample has 24,000 or so distinct CDR3 sequences, with about 30% found just once. Sequenced input: blood. These receptors all come from a human donor who had recovered from COVID-19. Both conserved end residues are trimmed from each CDR3. The order of the fields is J gene, V gene, CDR3 protein.

TRBJ1-4	TRBV6-6	ASSYGQGSRKLF
TRBJ2-1	TRBV6-5	ASGDRGQEEQF
TRBJ2-3	TRBV19	ASTLGQVTDTQY
TRBJ1-4	TRBV30	AWRDGNEKLF
TRBJ2-3	TRBV19	ASSTPGTGTSTDTQY
TRBJ1-1	TRBV5-6	ASSMPWGNEAF
TRBJ2-7	TRBV18	ASSPPGGDPRDEQY
TRBJ2-2	TRBV7-6	ASSTPGTGIPGELF
TRBJ1-1	TRBV5-5	ASSLGTGGGTEAF
TRBJ1-5	TRBV19	ASRKGTDNQPQH
TRBJ1-3	TRBV30	AWSQGGTGDTIY
TRBJ2-2	TRBV6-5	ASRPPGQKTGELF
TRBJ2-3	TRBV12-3/TRBV12-4	ASGLDQGDTQY
TRBJ1-6	TRBV5-6	AGEKDGMFLH
TRBJ2-3	TRBV6-1	ASRRGSADTQY
TRBJ2-7	TRBV5-4	ASSLRTGVVYEQY
TRBJ2-1	TRBV19	ASSLGTSGYNEQF
TRBJ2-7	TRBV10-3	AINAGGNYEQY
TRBJ1-2	TRBV24-1	ATSDPGQGDYGYT
TRBJ1-2	TRBV5-6	ASSTRNIYYGYT
TRBJ2-1	TRBV20-1	SARPRDNEQF
TRBJ1-2	TRBV5-4	ASSLALTGGQGGYT
TRBJ1-1	TRBV5-4	ASSGPGQRTEAF
TRBJ2-7	TRBV12-3/TRBV12-4	ASSDLPGQAEQSSYEQY
TRBJ2-1	TRBV20-1	SAPLKLAAEQF
TRBJ2-7	TRBV15	ATSRDVGGSAYEQY
TRBJ2-1	TRBV6-5	ASSPRPSGGNEQF
TRBJ2-5	TRBV5-6	ASRTGTRQETQY
TRBJ2-1	TRBV13	ASSFISGINEQF
TRBJ1-5	TRBV6-5	ASSRDRVSNQPQH
TRBJ2-6	TRBV29-1	SGLSGANVLT
TRBJ1-1	TRBV6-5	ASSYQGRNTEAF
TRBJ1-2	TRBV12-3/TRBV12-4	ASSFDSWGGGYT
TRBJ1-1	TRBV7-2	ASSLRGFRTEAF
TRBJ2-5	TRBV19	ASSLTRVGTETQY
TRBJ1-1	TRBV19	ASSIHSQGNTEAF
TRBJ1-2	TRBV13	ASSSQLYGYT
TRBJ1-5	TRBV6-1	ATYSGGENQPQH
TRBJ2-6	TRBV6-2/TRBV6-3	ASRPPGLASSYVLT
TRBJ2-1	TRBV13	ASSWRLLRYEQF
TRBJ2-1	TRBV5-4	ASSPLAGGEQF
TRBJ2-7	TRBV29-1	SVEDERGYEQY